One sample yielded the 32 T cell receptor beta chains listed below, sequenced in a study of blood T cell repertoires in COVID-19. This table comes from immunoSEQ multiplex PCR, and its TCRdb copy is limited to in-frame clones, with some not included. The data show roughly 190,000 clones, 80% to 90% seen once. Source material: peripheral blood. Receptor source: a man aged 50 or older with active or convalescent COVID-19.

The chain uses TRBV24-1 and TRBJ1-1; possibly TRBD1 for D (5 bases). This CDR3 is built from 13 residues. The V end was cut by 3 bases, the J end by 7 bases, with 11 bases between. Germline V gene data show CDR1 as KGHDR and CDR2 as SFDVKD. CDR3 sequence (DNA): TGTGCCACCAGTGATGTCGGGGGGGATGAAGCTTTCTTT. Translating gives CATSDVGGDEAFF.

This clone has a handful of counts. V and J are TRBV24-1 and TRBJ2-5; 10 bases fit TRBD2. This CDR3 contains 17 residues. V shed 3 bases, J shed 4 bases, and the junction held 10 bases outside the gene matches. CDR1 is KGHDR and CDR2 is SFDVKD in the germline V gene. CDR3 amino acids: CATSDPAGVAGGETQYF. The CDR3 DNA reads as TGTGCCACCAGTGATCCGGCGGGGGTAGCGGGAGGAGAGACCCAGTACTTC.

The rearrangement uses TRBV5-6 and TRBJ1-4; TRBD1 matches at 9 bases. Germline CDR1 SGHDT, CDR2 YYEEEE. CDR3 length equals 15 residues. V lost 3 bases and J lost 6; bases outside the gene matches: 6. The CDR3 protein is CASSYRGQFDEKLFF. Here the CDR3 DNA reads TGTGCCAGCAGCTACAGGGGGCAATTCGATGAAAAACTGTTTTTT.

V usage is TRBV28 and J usage is TRBJ2-1, with 11 positions matching TRBD2. From germline, CDR1 is MDHEN and CDR2 SYDVKM. The CDR3 runs 16 residues. V gave up 6 bases and J gave up 8 bases; unmatched junction bases: 12. The CDR3 nucleotides are TGTGCCAGCAGCTTGGGGGGGACTAGCGGTGGCCATGAGCAGTTCTTC. It codes for CASSLGGTSGGHEQFF.

This chain connects TRBV4-1 to TRBJ2-6, with D possibly TRBD1 on 5 matching bases. Trimming stripped 11 bases from V and 2 bases from J, with 13 bases between. The CDR3 contains 14 residues. Germline V CDR1 and CDR2: MGHRA, YSYEKL. The CDR3 DNA is TGCGCCTCAGCGTGGGGCCCTGGGGCCAACGTCCTGACTTTC. Amino acid sequence: CASAWGPGANVLTF.

This clone was observed once. The chain recombines TRBV28 with TRBJ2-2, with 13 nucleotides matching TRBD2. CDR1 MDHEN and CDR2 SYDVKM come from the germline V gene. Trimming removed 3 bases from V and 5 bases from J; junction bases left unmatched: 0. The CDR3 loop spans 15 amino acids. CDR3 region: CASSLGLAGTGELFF. CDR3 nucleotide sequence: TGTGCCAGCAGTTTGGGACTAGCGGGAACCGGGGAGCTGTTTTTT.

J is TRBJ1-1 and V is TRBV28; D is undetermined. Germline V CDR1 and CDR2: MDHEN, SYDVKM. The CDR3 spans 12 residues. V lost 6 bases and J 5 bases, leaving 10 bases between the germline ends. For the CDR3, the DNA is TGTGCCAGCAGGGCGGGGTTGACTGAAGCTTTCTTT. This gives the protein CASRAGLTEAFF.

This clone has more than one count but fewer than ten. The rearrangement joins TRBV9 to TRBJ1-6; D might be TRBD1 (5 bases). The ends were cut back, 5 bases at V and 6 bases at J, with 9 bases in the middle. Germline values: CDR1 SGDLS, CDR2 YYNGEE. The CDR3 is 13 residues long. DNA for the CDR3: TGTGCCAGCAGGACCGACAGTAATTCACCCCTCCACTTT. Translation gives CASRTDSNSPLHF.

The V gene is TRBV6-2 or TRBV6-3, the J gene TRBJ2-7; possible D gene TRBD2, 5 bases. Germline loops: CDR1 MNHEY, CDR2 SVGEGT. V was shortened by 5 bases and J by 5 bases, with 19 bases between the two germline ends. CDR3 size: 15 residues. CDR3 DNA: TGTGCCAGCAGTATAGGCGGGTCTCGAATCCACGAGCAGTACTTC. This codes for CASSIGGSRIHEQYF.

The chain couples TRBV18 to TRBJ1-1; 10 bases fit TRBD1. V lost 3 bases to trimming and J lost 1 base; unmatched junction nucleotides: 2. The germline V gene has CDR1 KGHSH and CDR2 LQKENI. This CDR3 region has 15 residues. CDR3 coding DNA: TGTGCCAGCTCACCTAGACAGGGGGCGAACACTGAAGCTTTCTTT. The encoded protein is CASSPRQGANTEAFF.

The rearrangement uses TRBV18 and TRBJ2-7; no clear D gene. CDR1 and CDR2 (germline): KGHSH, LQKENI. The CDR3 extends over 12 amino acids. V lost 6 bases and J 5 bases, leaving 11 bases between the germline ends. CDR3 in amino acids: CASSLSLDEQYF. CDR3 nucleotide sequence: TGTGCCAGCTCCCTTTCACTGGACGAGCAGTACTTC.

This clone has a single count. V and J are TRBV6-5 and TRBJ2-7, with TRBD1 identical over 7 bases. After removal of 0 bases from V and 1 base from J, the junction contained 3 bases not matched to a gene. From germline, CDR1 is MNHEY and CDR2 SVGAGI. This CDR3 has 15 residues. Here the CDR3 reads CASSYSATGSYEQYF. CDR3 in DNA: TGTGCCAGCAGTTACTCCGCGACAGGGTCCTACGAGCAGTACTTC.

In DNA, the CDR3 is TGTGCCAGCAGTGCCGAGCAGGGCGCTGGCTACACCTTC. It translates to CASSAEQGAGYTF. The genes are TRBV2 and TRBJ1-2, with D tentatively TRBD1 (5 bases). V lost 4 bases and J 7 bases, leaving 13 bases between the germline ends. CDR1 and CDR2 (germline): SNHLY, FYNNEI. This CDR3 contains 13 residues.

The V gene is TRBV6-6, the J gene TRBJ2-4; unclear D gene. Germline values: CDR1 MNHNY, CDR2 SVGAGI (reference sequence). V was clipped by 5 bases and J by 6 bases, with 11 bases between them. The CDR3 spans 13 residues. The DNA for the CDR3 is TGTGCCAGCAGTGCCCTAGAAAGAAACATTCAGTACTTC. This encodes CASSALERNIQYF.

The rearrangement links TRBV6-1 to TRBJ1-2; 7 bases are shared with TRBD1. The V gene's germline CDR1 is MNHNS and CDR2 SASEGT. The V segment lost 1 base and the J segment 6 bases; nucleotides outside the gene matches: 8. The CDR3 has 15 amino acids. The CDR3 coding sequence is TGTGCCAGCAGTGAAGTGTCCGGGACAGCCGATGGCTACACCTTC. The encoded protein is CASSEVSGTADGYTF.

The chain carries TRBV10-1 and TRBJ1-5, with 7 bases lining up with TRBD1. Germline lookup yields CDR1 WNHNN and CDR2 SYGVQD (reference sequence). The CDR3 totals 17 residues. After removal of 8 bases from V and 2 bases from J, the junction contained 15 bases not matched to a gene. DNA of the CDR3: TGCGCCAGCTCGGAACGGCGCAGGGGGAGCGGCAATCAGCCCCAGCATTTT. Translation: CASSERRRGSGNQPQHF.

The rearrangement links TRBV3-1 (or the pseudogene TRBV3-2) to TRBJ2-1; D is possibly TRBD2 (6 bases). Germline V lookup: CDR1 LGHDT, CDR2 YNNKEL (reference sequence). CDR3 length: 16 amino acids. The V end was cut by 4 bases, the J end by 7 bases, with 20 bases between. This chain's CDR3 is CASSRRRGSVRNEQFF. CDR3 sequence (DNA): TGTGCCAGCAGCCGTAGGAGGGGAAGCGTCCGGAATGAGCAGTTCTTC.

The rearrangement joins TRBV9 to TRBJ2-2, with a possible D match to TRBD1 (6 bases). Germline assignment: CDR1 SGDLS and CDR2 YYNGEE. V lost 0 bases and J lost 1, with 7 bases in between. CDR3 length equals 15 residues. For the CDR3, the DNA is TGTGCCAGCAGCGTAGCGACAGGGAACACCGGGGAGCTGTTTTTT. Translated: CASSVATGNTGELFF.

V gene TRBV4-1 combines with J gene TRBJ1-5; TRBD1 matches at 10 bases. The V gene end was trimmed by 4 bases and the J gene end by 5 bases; junction bases not matched to a gene: 2. This CDR3 contains 14 residues. Looked up from germline, CDR1 is MGHRA and CDR2 is YSYEKL. CDR3 nucleotides: TGCGCCAGCAGCCGAGGACAGGGGGATCAGCCCCAGCATTTT. This translates into CASSRGQGDQPQHF.

V is TRBV7-2 and J is TRBJ2-3, with 8 bases lining up with TRBD1. Germline trimming cut 3 bases from V and 2 bases from J; bases unmatched to any gene: 4. Germline V lookup: CDR1 SGHTA, CDR2 FQGNSA. The CDR3 covers 15 residues. The CDR3 sequence is CASSFQGAYTDTQYF. CDR3 in DNA: TGTGCCAGCAGCTTCCAGGGGGCCTACACAGATACGCAGTATTTT.

J is TRBJ1-5 and V is TRBV4-1, with D unresolved. CDR1 and CDR2 (germline): MGHRA, YSYEKL. V lost 4 bases and J lost 1, with 17 bases in between. This CDR3 has 17 amino acids. This CDR3 reads CASSPLFLLRSNQPQHF. The CDR3, as DNA: TGCGCCAGCAGCCCCCTTTTCCTTTTGAGAAGCAATCAGCCCCAGCATTTT.

This clone was recorded once. J is TRBJ1-4 and V is TRBV6-5; the D gene is possibly TRBD1 (6 bases). Looked up from germline, CDR1 is MNHEY and CDR2 is SVGAGI. This CDR3 has 15 amino acids. The V end lost 0 bases, the J end lost 5 bases, and 10 bases lay between the germline ends. CDR3 amino acids: CASSYSRTDNEKLFF. The DNA for the CDR3 is TGTGCCAGCAGTTACTCTCGGACAGACAATGAAAAACTGTTTTTT.

This chain joins TRBV30 and TRBJ2-3, with 14 bases fitting TRBD2. CDR1 is GTSNPN, CDR2 SVGIG, per germline (reference sequence). The CDR3 totals 14 residues. V shed 5 bases, J shed 3 bases, and the junction held 1 base outside the gene matches. CDR3 DNA sequence: TGTGCCTGGGGGACTAGCGGGGGTACAGATACGCAGTATTTT. Its translation: CAWGTSGGTDTQYF.

V is TRBV6-5 and J is TRBJ2-1, with D possibly matching TRBD1 (5 bases). The CDR3 consists of 15 residues. Trimming removed 5 bases at V and 2 bases at J, with 13 bases between. CDR1 and CDR2 from the germline V gene are MNHEY and SVGAGI. This chain's CDR3 is CASSNKDITYNEQFF. CDR3 DNA sequence: TGTGCCAGCAGTAACAAGGACATCACCTACAATGAGCAGTTCTTC.

This clone was counted a single time. The chain couples TRBV28 to TRBJ1-2; possible D gene TRBD1, 5 bases. The CDR3 totals 14 residues. V lost 6 bases, J lost 8 bases, and 19 bases lay in between. The germline V gene has CDR1 MDHEN and CDR2 SYDVKM. The CDR3 protein is CASRSTGWEGGYTF. In DNA form, the CDR3 reads TGTGCCAGCAGGTCCACAGGCTGGGAAGGCGGCTACACCTTC.

The chain links TRBV12-3 or TRBV12-4 to TRBJ1-1, with D unclear. The CDR3 is 13 residues long. V dropped 6 bases and J dropped 1 base, with 9 bases sitting between them. CDR3: CASRSQWNTEAFF. The CDR3 region has the DNA TGTGCCAGCAGATCGCAGTGGAACACTGAAGCTTTCTTT.

The CDR3 region has the DNA TGTGCCAGCAGCCTTCAACAGGGGGGTGGCACAGATACGCAGTATTTT. It encodes CASSLQQGGGTDTQYF. This chain uses TRBV3-1 (or the pseudogene TRBV3-2) with TRBJ2-3; 8 positions agree with TRBD1. The V gene's germline CDR1 is LGHDT and CDR2 YNNKEL (reference sequence). With V trimmed by 4 bases and J by 1 base, 7 bases remained unmatched. This CDR3 is built from 16 residues.

V usage is TRBV6-5 and J usage is TRBJ2-7; tentatively, D is TRBD1 (6 bases). V was pared by 6 bases and J by 4 bases, with 7 bases between. Germline CDR1 reads MNHEY; CDR2 reads SVGAGI. CDR3 length equals 11 residues. The CDR3 sequence is CASSRGYEQYF. The CDR3 nucleotides read TGTGCCAGCAGCAGGGGTTACGAGCAGTACTTC.

The V and J genes are TRBV19 and TRBJ1-2, with 12 bases fitting TRBD1. CDR3 length equals 14 residues. Germline-derived CDR1 and CDR2 are LNHDA and SQIVND (reference sequence). V was pared by 6 bases and J by 4 bases, with 3 bases of the junction left unmatched. CDR3 in amino acids: CASRGTGGVYGYTF. Here the CDR3 DNA reads TGTGCCAGTAGGGGGACAGGGGGCGTCTATGGCTACACCTTC.

This clone was detected a few times. This chain connects TRBV4-2 to TRBJ1-1; D is perhaps TRBD1 (6 bases). CDR3 length: 16 amino acids. Germline V gives CDR1 LGHNA, CDR2 YNFKEQ. Trimming took off 1 base at V and 1 base at J, with 13 bases between the two ends. The CDR3 nucleotides are TGTGCCAGCAGCCAAGTGGGGGGGCACGAGAACACTGAAGCTTTCTTT. This encodes CASSQVGGHENTEAFF.

The chain recombines TRBV5-1 with TRBJ2-1; 7 nucleotides agree with TRBD2. The germline gives CDR1 SGHRS, CDR2 YFSETQ. The CDR3 sequence is 16 residues long. Trimming removed 0 bases from V and 4 bases from J; junction bases left unmatched: 7. The CDR3 sequence is CASSLEPGGLYNEQFF. The CDR3 DNA reads as TGCGCCAGCAGCTTGGAGCCGGGGGGTTTATACAATGAGCAGTTCTTC.

In its sample, this clone was seen a few times. The chain carries TRBV7-9 and TRBJ2-1, with TRBD2 identical over 11 bases. The CDR3 consists of 16 residues. Trimming removed 1 base from V and 5 bases from J; junction bases left unmatched: 4. CDR1 and CDR2 from the germline V gene are SEHNR and FQNEAQ (reference sequence). The CDR3 loop is CASSLGLAGGNNEQFF. CDR3 coding DNA: TGTGCCAGCAGCTTAGGCCTAGCGGGGGGCAACAATGAGCAGTTCTTC.